The source of this TCR beta chain is a study of blood T cell repertoires in COVID-19. Study information: Whether acute or convalescent, the COVID-19 samples came from the United States, Italy and Spain.

In the authors' workflow: Using reference gene primer amplification, nucleated cell counts were estimated. Using immunoSEQ multiplex PCR, the repertoire was profiled, and TCRdb retains in-frame clones only, with some absent. The D gene and trimming were derived from the DNA, and the V and J assignments and clone size from that table. The sample consists of approximately 130,000 clones, roughly 86% of them appearing once. Germline CDR1 MNHNY, CDR2 SVGAGI (reference sequence). The CDR3 consists of 17 residues. V lost 5 bases and J lost 1, with 20 bases in between. The sequence came from a woman aged 50 to 60 who had recovered from COVID-19. Material: peripheral blood. V is TRBV6-6 and J is TRBJ2-5; TRBD1 might be the D (6 bases). The CDR3 coding sequence is TGTGCCAGCAGTCAACCCTCAGGGGCGCCCATCCAAGAGACCCAGTACTTC. Its translation: CASSQPSGAPIQETQYF.